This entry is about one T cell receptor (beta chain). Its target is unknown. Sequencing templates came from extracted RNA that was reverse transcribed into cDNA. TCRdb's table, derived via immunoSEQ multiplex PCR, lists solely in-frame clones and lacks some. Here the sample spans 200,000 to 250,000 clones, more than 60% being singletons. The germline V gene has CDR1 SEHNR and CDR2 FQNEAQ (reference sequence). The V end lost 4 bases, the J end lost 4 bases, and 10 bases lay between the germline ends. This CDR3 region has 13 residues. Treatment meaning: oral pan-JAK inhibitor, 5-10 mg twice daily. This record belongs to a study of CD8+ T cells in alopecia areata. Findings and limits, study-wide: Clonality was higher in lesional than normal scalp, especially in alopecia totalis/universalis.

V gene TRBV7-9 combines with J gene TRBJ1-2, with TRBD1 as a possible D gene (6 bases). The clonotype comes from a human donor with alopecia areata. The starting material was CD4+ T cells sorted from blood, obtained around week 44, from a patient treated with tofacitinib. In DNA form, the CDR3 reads TGTGCCAGCAGCTCCCAGGGGTCCTATGGCTACACCTTC. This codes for CASSSQGSYGYTF.